This is a list of T cell receptor beta chains from one sample in a study of ipilimumab plus nivolumab after autologous stem cell transplantation. Using immunoSEQ multiplex PCR, the repertoire was profiled, and TCRdb retains in-frame clones only, with some absent. This sample has about 6,300 clones, with roughly nine tenths found just once. Source: PBMCs, taken in a trial of ipilimumab plus nivolumab as post-transplant consolidation. The receptors stem from a female donor with multiple myeloma. The CDR3 runs from the conserved cysteine through the conserved F or W. A D gene is named only where the DNA matches it firmly. For some rows the clone size is stated as once, few or many, or as a class when expanded; others skip it.

v_gene,d_gene,j_gene,abundance,CDR3aa,CDR3nt
TRBV5-8,.,TRBJ2-7,.,CASSLYRDEQYF,TGTGCCAGCAGCTTGTACAGGGACGAGCAGTACTTC
TRBV9,TRBD2,TRBJ2-1,.,CASSASGRADEQFF,TGTGCCAGCAGCGCTAGCGGGAGGGCCGATGAGCAGTTCTTC
TRBV6-1,TRBD1,TRBJ2-1,.,CASSDQTGSSYNEQFF,TGTGCCAGCAGTGATCAGACAGGGAGCTCCTACAATGAGCAGTTCTTC
TRBV10-3,TRBD2,TRBJ2-1,.,CAIMASGSSYNEQFF,TGTGCCATCATGGCTAGCGGAAGCTCCTACAATGAGCAGTTCTTC
TRBV2,TRBD2,TRBJ2-5,.,CASVTQGTSGETQYF,TGTGCCAGCGTAACACAGGGGACTAGCGGTGAGACCCAGTACTTC
TRBV6-5,.,TRBJ1-1,.,CASSYSRRGTEAFF,TGTGCCAGCAGTTACTCCCGCCGCGGCACTGAAGCTTTCTTT
TRBV7-6,.,TRBJ2-3,.,CASSLGIAASTDTQYF,TGTGCCAGCAGCTTAGGCATAGCGGCAAGCACAGATACGCAGTATTTT
TRBV19,.,TRBJ2-1,.,CASSIGRGSYNEQFF,TGTGCCAGTAGTATAGGTAGGGGATCCTACAATGAGCAGTTCTTC
TRBV5-1,.,TRBJ1-5,once,CASSLLGGQPQHF,TGCGCCAGCAGCTTGCTTGGGGGTCAGCCCCAGCATTTT
TRBV11-3,TRBD2,TRBJ2-7,.,CASSPGLAGLSYEQYF,TGTGCCAGCAGCCCGGGACTAGCGGGACTCTCCTACGAGCAGTACTTC
TRBV5-6,.,TRBJ1-1,.,CASSSPDKGENTEAFF,TGTGCCAGCAGCTCCCCAGACAAGGGAGAAAACACTGAAGCTTTCTTT
TRBV27,.,TRBJ1-2,.,CASSLAGYYGYTF,TGTGCCAGCAGTTTAGCGGGTTACTATGGCTACACCTTC
TRBV27,.,TRBJ1-3,.,CASSLLAPGKRTGNTIYF,TGTGCCAGCAGTTTATTGGCGCCAGGGAAAAGAACTGGAAACACCATATATTTT
TRBV7-2,TRBD2,TRBJ2-5,once,CASSLGGLAEETQYF,TGTGCCAGCAGCTTAGGCGGACTAGCGGAAGAGACCCAGTACTTC
TRBV4-2,TRBD1,TRBJ1-3,.,CASSQEGTGGDTIYF,TGTGCCAGCAGCCAAGAAGGGACAGGGGGAGACACCATATATTTT
TRBV11-2,TRBD1,TRBJ1-1,once,CASSPLTGGNTEAFF,TGTGCCAGCAGCCCCTTGACAGGGGGGAACACTGAAGCTTTCTTT
TRBV28,TRBD2,TRBJ2-1,.,CASRGDRDYKHNEQFF,TGTGCCAGCAGAGGCGACCGGGACTACAAACACAATGAGCAGTTCTTC
TRBV6-1,.,TRBJ1-1,.,CASSAVLGGKNTEAFF,TGTGCCAGCAGTGCCGTCCTTGGAGGGAAGAACACTGAAGCTTTCTTT
TRBV19,TRBD1,TRBJ1-1,.,CASRDTGGMLQAFF,TGTGCCAGTAGGGACACAGGGGGCATGCTACAAGCTTTCTTT
TRBV19,TRBD1,TRBJ2-1,few,CASSVDRGRFYNEQFF,TGTGCCAGTAGTGTAGACAGGGGGCGATTCTACAATGAGCAGTTCTTC
TRBV19,TRBD2,TRBJ2-7,.,CASSPGAGANEQYF,TGTGCCAGTAGTCCGGGAGCGGGAGCAAACGAGCAGTACTTC
TRBV5-1,.,TRBJ1-1,.,CASSLLGRTGNTEAFF,TGCGCCAGCAGCTTGTTGGGCAGAACGGGGAACACTGAAGCTTTCTTT
TRBV28,TRBD2,TRBJ2-3,.,CASSRPTSGSGDTQYF,TGTGCCAGCAGCCGACCGACTAGCGGGAGTGGAGATACGCAGTATTTT
TRBV15,.,TRBJ2-5,.,CATSRDRIGRGDF,TGTGCCACCAGCAGAGATCGGATAGGCAGGGGTGACTTC
TRBV14,.,TRBJ1-2,.,CASSPGVNYGYTF,TGTGCCAGCAGCCCGGGAGTTAACTATGGCTACACCTTC
TRBV18,.,TRBJ1-1,once,CASSLGTGNEAFF,TGTGCCAGCTCATTAGGGACCGGGAATGAAGCTTTCTTT
TRBV5-4,TRBD2,TRBJ2-5,.,CASSWGLAGVGVATQYF,TGTGCCAGCAGCTGGGGACTAGCGGGAGTTGGGGTGGCGACCCAGTACTTC
TRBV9,.,TRBJ1-1,.,CASSVTMNTEAFF,TGTGCCAGCAGCGTAACAATGAACACTGAAGCTTTCTTT
TRBV9,TRBD2,TRBJ2-1,.,CASSVPLSGSGNEQFF,TGTGCCAGCAGCGTACCTCTGAGCGGGAGTGGGAATGAGCAGTTCTTC
TRBV5-1,.,TRBJ2-2,.,CASSPGVTGNTGELFF,TGCGCCAGCAGCCCGGGGGTAACAGGGAACACCGGGGAGCTGTTTTTT
TRBV11-3,TRBD1,TRBJ1-5,.,CASSPGTANQPQHF,TGTGCCAGCAGTCCCGGGACAGCCAATCAGCCCCAGCATTTT
TRBV2,TRBD1,TRBJ1-2,.,CASSNNLWTGDYGYTF,TGTGCCAGCAGTAACAATCTCTGGACAGGGGACTATGGCTACACCTTC
TRBV19,TRBD2,TRBJ2-7,.,CASSMASGIGGEQYF,TGTGCCAGTAGTATGGCTAGCGGGATCGGGGGCGAGCAGTACTTC
TRBV5-8,TRBD1,TRBJ2-7,few,CASSVSGTVSYEQYF,TGTGCCAGCAGCGTGTCCGGGACAGTATCCTACGAGCAGTACTTC
TRBV19,.,TRBJ1-4,.,CASSRHGGLNEKLFF,TGTGCCAGTAGTCGTCACGGGGGCCTTAATGAAAAACTGTTTTTT
TRBV28,.,TRBJ1-1,.,CASSLQSGTEAFF,TGTGCCAGCAGTTTACAGAGTGGCACTGAAGCTTTCTTT
TRBV11-3,.,TRBJ2-2,.,CASSFTGDTGELFF,TGTGCCAGCAGCTTTACCGGGGACACCGGGGAGCTGTTTTTT
TRBV7-9,.,TRBJ2-6,once,CASSLTTSGSNVLTF,TGTGCCAGCAGCTTGACTACGTCGGGGTCCAACGTCCTGACTTTC
TRBV9,TRBD1,TRBJ2-2,.,CASTRTGVGGELFF,TGTGCCAGCACCAGGACAGGGGTTGGCGGGGAGCTGTTTTTT
TRBV29-1,.,TRBJ2-7,few,CSVEEPRGGEQYF,TGCAGCGTTGAAGAGCCCAGGGGTGGCGAGCAGTACTTC
TRBV10-3,.,TRBJ2-1,.,CAIKGGSANEQFF,TGTGCCATCAAGGGGGGGTCAGCCAATGAGCAGTTCTTC
TRBV5-5,.,TRBJ1-5,.,CASSLIPVGSNQPQHF,TGTGCCAGCAGCTTAATCCCTGTGGGGAGCAATCAGCCCCAGCATTTT
TRBV18,.,TRBJ2-7,.,CASSFPMTRDEQYF,TGTGCCAGCTCATTCCCAATGACTAGAGACGAGCAGTACTTC
TRBV29-1,.,TRBJ1-1,.,CSVERPLNTEAFF,TGCAGCGTTGAGAGGCCTCTGAACACTGAAGCTTTCTTT
TRBV5-4,TRBD2,TRBJ2-7,.,CASSQKGGREYEQYF,TGTGCCAGCAGCCAGAAGGGCGGGAGGGAGTACGAGCAGTACTTC
TRBV5-1,.,TRBJ1-1,.,CASSLLPASNTEAFF,TGCGCCAGCAGCTTGTTACCGGCTTCGAACACTGAAGCTTTCTTT
TRBV7-3,.,TRBJ2-3,.,CASSLESDTQYF,TGTGCCAGCAGCTTAGAGTCAGATACGCAGTATTTT
TRBV4-1,TRBD1,TRBJ1-2,.,CASSQDRGTGGDSMRDGYTF,TGCGCCAGCAGCCAAGATAGGGGGACAGGGGGCGACTCGATGAGGGATGGCTACACCTTC
TRBV10-3,TRBD2,TRBJ2-3,.,CAIAGGADTQYF,TGTGCCATAGCGGGAGGGGCAGATACGCAGTATTTT
TRBV9,.,TRBJ2-1,few,CASSVAVSLSNEQFF,TGTGCCAGCAGCGTAGCTGTCAGTCTGAGCAATGAGCAGTTCTTC
TRBV5-1,TRBD2,TRBJ2-3,.,CASRTSGRAFDTQYF,TGCGCCAGCAGAACTAGCGGGAGGGCTTTTGATACGCAGTATTTT
TRBV7-7,TRBD1,TRBJ2-5,.,CASSLGSGGGTETQYF,TGTGCCAGCAGCTTAGGTTCAGGGGGTGGAACGGAGACCCAGTACTTC